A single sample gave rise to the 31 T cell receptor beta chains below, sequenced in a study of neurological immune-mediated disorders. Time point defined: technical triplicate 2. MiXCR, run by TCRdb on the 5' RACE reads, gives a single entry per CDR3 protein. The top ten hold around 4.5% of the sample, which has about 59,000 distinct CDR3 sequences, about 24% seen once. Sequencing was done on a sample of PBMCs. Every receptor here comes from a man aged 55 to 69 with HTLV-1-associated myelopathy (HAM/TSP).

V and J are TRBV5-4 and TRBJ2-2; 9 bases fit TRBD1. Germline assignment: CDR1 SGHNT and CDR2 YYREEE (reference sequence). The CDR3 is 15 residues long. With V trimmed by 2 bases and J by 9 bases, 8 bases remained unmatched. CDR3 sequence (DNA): TGTGCCAGCAGCTTCGGACAGGGGTTTAGCCGGGAGCTGTTTTTT. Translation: CASSFGQGFSRELFF.

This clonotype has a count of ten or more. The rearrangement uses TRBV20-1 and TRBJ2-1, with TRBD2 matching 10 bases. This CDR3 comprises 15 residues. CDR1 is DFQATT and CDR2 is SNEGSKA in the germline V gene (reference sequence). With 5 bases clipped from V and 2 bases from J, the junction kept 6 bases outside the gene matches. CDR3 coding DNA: TGCAGTGCTCGGACTAGCGGAGCCCCCTACAATGAGCAGTTCTTC. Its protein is CSARTSGAPYNEQFF.

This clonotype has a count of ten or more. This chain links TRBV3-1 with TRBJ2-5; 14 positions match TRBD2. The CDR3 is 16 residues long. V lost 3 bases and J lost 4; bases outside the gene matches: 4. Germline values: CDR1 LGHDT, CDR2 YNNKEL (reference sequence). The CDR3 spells CASSHGTSGSGETQYF. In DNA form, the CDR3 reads TGTGCCAGCAGCCATGGGACTAGCGGGAGTGGAGAGACCCAGTACTTC.

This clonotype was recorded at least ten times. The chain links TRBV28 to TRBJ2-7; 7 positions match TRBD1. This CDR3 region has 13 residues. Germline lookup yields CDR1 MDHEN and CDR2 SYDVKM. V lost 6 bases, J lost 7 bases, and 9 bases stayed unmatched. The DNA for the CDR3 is TGTGCCAGCAGCCCCTCGGACAGGAGGGAGCAGTACTTC. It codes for CASSPSDRREQYF.

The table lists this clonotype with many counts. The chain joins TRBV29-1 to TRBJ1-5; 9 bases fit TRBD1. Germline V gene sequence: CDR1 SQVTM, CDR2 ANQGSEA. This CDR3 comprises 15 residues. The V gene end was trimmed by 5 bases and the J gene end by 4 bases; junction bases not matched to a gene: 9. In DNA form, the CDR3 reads TGCAGCGTTTCCCTCGGGACAGGGCCTAATCAGCCCCAGCATTTT. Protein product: CSVSLGTGPNQPQHF.

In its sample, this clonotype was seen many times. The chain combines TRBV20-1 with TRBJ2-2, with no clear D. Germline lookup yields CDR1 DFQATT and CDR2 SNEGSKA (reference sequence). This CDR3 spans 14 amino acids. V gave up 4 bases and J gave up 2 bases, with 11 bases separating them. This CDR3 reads CSAMIGLNTGELFF. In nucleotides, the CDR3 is TGCAGTGCTATGATCGGTCTCAACACCGGGGAGCTGTTTTTT.

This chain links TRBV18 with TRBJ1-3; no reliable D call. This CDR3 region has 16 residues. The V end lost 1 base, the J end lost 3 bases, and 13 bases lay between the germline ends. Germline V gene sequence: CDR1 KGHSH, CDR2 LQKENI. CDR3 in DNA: TGTGCCAGCTCACCACTCCCAGGAGACCTTGGAAACACCATATATTTT. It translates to CASSPLPGDLGNTIYF.

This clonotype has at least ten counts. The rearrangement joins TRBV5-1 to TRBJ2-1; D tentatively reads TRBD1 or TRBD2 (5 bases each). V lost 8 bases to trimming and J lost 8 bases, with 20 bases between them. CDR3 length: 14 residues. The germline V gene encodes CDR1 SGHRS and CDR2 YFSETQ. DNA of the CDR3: TGCGCCAGTGGAACTAGAGGATCCAGGGATGAGCAGTTCTTC. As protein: CASGTRGSRDEQFF.

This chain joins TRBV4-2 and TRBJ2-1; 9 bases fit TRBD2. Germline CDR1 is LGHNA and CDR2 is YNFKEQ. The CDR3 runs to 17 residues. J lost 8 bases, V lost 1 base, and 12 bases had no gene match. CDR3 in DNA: TGTGCCAGCAGCCAAGGGGGGCGGTCTAGCGGGGTCGATGAGCAGTTCTTC. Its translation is CASSQGGRSSGVDEQFF.

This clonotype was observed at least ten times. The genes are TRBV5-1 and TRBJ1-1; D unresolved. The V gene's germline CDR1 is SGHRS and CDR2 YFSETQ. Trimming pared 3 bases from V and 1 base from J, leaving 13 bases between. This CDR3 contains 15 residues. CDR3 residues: CASSSDGPTNTEAFF. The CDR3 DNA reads TGCGCCAGCAGCTCGGATGGTCCTACGAACACTGAAGCTTTCTTT. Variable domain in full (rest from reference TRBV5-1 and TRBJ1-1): KAGVTQTPRYLIKTRGQQVTLSCSPISGHRSVSWYQQTPGQGLQFLFEYFSETQRNKGNFPGRFSGRQFSNSRSEMNVSTLELGDSALYLCASSSDGPTNTEAFFGQGTRLTVV.

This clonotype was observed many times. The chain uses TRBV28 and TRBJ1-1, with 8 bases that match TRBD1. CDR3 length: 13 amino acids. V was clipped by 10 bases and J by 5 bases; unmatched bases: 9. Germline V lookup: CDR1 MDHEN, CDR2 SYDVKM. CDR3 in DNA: TGTGCCACTATACAGGGGGATCGGACTGAAGCTTTCTTT. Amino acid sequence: CATIQGDRTEAFF.

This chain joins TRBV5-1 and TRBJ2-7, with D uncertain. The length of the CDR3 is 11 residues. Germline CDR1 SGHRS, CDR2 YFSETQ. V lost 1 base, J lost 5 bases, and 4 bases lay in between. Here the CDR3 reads CASSLYHEQYF. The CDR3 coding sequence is TGCGCCAGCAGCTTGTACCACGAGCAGTACTTC. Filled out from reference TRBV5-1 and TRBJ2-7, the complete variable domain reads KAGVTQTPRYLIKTRGQQVTLSCSPISGHRSVSWYQQTPGQGLQFLFEYFSETQRNKGNFPGRFSGRQFSNSRSEMNVSTLELGDSALYLCASSLYHEQYFGPGTRLTVT.

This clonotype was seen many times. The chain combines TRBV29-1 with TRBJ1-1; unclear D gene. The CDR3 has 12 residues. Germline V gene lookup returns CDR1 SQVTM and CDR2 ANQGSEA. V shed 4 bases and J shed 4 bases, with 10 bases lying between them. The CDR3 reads CSVGEVTTEAFF. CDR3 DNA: TGCAGCGTTGGAGAGGTAACCACTGAAGCTTTCTTT.

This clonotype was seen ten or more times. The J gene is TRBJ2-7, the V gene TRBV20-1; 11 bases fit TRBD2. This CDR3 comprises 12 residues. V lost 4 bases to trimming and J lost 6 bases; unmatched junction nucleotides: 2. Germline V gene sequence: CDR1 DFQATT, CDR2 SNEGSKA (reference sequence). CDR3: CSATSGRREQYF. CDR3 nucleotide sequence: TGCAGTGCTACTAGCGGGAGGCGCGAGCAGTACTTC.

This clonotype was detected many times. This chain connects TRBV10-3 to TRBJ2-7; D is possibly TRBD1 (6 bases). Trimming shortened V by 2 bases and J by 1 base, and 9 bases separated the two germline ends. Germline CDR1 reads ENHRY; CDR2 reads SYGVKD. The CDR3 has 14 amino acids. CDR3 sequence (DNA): TGTGCCATCAGTGAGCCGGACAGTTCCTACGAGCAGTACTTC. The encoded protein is CAISEPDSSYEQYF.

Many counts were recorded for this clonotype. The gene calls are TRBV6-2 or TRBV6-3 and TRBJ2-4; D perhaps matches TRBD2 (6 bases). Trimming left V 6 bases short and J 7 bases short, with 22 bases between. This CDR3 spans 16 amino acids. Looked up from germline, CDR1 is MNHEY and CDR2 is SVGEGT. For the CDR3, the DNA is TGTGCCAGCAGAAACCCCGGCGGGGCAGGGAGGAACATTCAGTACTTC. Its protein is CASRNPGGAGRNIQYF.

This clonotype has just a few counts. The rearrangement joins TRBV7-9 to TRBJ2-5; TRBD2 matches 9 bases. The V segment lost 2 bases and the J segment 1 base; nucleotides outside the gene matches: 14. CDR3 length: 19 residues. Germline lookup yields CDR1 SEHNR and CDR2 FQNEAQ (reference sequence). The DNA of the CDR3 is TGTGCCAGCAGCTTAAGCCTCAGCGGGAGGAGTTCGGTCCAAGAGACCCAGTACTTC. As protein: CASSLSLSGRSSVQETQYF.

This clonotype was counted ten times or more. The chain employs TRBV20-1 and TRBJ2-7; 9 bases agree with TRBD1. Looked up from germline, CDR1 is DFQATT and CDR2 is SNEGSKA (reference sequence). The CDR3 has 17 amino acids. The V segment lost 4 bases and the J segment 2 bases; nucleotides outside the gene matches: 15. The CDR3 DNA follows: TGCAGTGCTATCGGGACAGGGTCATCCGGGCCGCCCTACGAGCAGTACTTC. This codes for CSAIGTGSSGPPYEQYF.

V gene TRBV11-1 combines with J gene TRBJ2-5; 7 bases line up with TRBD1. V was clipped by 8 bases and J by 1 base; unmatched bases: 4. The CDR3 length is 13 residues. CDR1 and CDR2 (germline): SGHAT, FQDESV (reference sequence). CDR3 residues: CASARDSQETQYF. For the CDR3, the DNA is TGTGCCAGCGCTCGGGACAGCCAAGAGACCCAGTACTTC.

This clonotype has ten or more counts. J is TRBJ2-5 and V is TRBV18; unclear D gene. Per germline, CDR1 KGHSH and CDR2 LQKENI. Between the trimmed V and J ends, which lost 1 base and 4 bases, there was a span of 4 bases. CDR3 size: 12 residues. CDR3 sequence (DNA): TGTGCCAGCTCACCACAGGGAGAGACCCAGTACTTC. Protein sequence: CASSPQGETQYF.

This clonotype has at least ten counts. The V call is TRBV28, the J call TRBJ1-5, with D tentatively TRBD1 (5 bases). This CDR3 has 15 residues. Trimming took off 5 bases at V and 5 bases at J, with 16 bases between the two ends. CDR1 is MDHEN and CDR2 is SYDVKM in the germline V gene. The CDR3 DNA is TGTGCCAGCAGTCACCGGGGGATAAATTATCAGCCCCAGCATTTT. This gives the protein CASSHRGINYQPQHF.

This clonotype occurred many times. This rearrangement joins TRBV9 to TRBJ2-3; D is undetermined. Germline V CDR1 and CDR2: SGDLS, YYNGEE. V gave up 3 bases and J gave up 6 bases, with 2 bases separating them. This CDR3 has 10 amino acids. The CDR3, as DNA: TGTGCCAGCAGCGCGGATACGCAGTATTTT. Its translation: CASSADTQYF.

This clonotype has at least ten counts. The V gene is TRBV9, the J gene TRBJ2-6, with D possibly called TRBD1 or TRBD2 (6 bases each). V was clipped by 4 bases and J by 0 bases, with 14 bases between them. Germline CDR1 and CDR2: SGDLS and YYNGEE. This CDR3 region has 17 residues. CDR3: CASSPLQGGSGANVLTF. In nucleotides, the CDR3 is TGTGCCAGCAGCCCTTTACAGGGAGGCTCTGGGGCCAACGTCCTGACTTTC.

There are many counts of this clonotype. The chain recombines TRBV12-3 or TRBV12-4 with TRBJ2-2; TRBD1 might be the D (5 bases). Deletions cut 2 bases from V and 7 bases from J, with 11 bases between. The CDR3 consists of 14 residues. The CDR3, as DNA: TGTGCCAGCAGTTTATCAGGGTCCGGCGGGGAGCTGTTTTTT. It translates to CASSLSGSGGELFF.

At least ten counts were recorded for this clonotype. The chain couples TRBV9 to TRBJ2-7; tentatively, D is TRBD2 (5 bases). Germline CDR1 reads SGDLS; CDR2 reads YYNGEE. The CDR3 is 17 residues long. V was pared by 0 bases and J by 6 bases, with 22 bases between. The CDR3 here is CASSVATGQAGEGEQYF. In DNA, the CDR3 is TGTGCCAGCAGCGTAGCTACTGGGCAGGCGGGCGAAGGCGAGCAGTACTTC.

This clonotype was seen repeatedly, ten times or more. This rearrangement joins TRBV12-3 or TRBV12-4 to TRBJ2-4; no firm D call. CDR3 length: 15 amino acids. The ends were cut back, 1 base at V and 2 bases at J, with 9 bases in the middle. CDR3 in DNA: TGTGCCAGCAGTTTAGTCGTAGGAACCAAAAACATTCAGTACTTC. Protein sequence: CASSLVVGTKNIQYF.

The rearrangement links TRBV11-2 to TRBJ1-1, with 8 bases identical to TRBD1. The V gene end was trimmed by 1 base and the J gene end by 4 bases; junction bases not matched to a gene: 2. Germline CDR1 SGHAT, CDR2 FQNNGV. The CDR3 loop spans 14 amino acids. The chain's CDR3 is CASSLGQGTTEAFF. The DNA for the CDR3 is TGTGCCAGCAGCTTAGGACAGGGGACCACTGAAGCTTTCTTT.

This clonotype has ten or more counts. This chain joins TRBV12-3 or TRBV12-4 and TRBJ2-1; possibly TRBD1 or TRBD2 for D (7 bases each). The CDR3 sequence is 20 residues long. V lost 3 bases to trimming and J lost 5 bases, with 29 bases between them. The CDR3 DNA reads TGTGCCAGCAGTTTCCAGGGACAGACATACTACAGCGGGAAAAACAATGAGCAGTTCTTC. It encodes CASSFQGQTYYSGKNNEQFF.

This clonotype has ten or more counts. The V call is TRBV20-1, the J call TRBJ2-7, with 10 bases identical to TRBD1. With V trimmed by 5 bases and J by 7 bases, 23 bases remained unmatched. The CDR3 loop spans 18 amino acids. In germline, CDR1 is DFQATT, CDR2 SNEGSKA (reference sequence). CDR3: CSAPDAAVRGTGVEEQYF. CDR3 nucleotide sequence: TGCAGTGCTCCCGATGCGGCGGTTAGAGGGACAGGGGTGGAGGAGCAGTACTTC.

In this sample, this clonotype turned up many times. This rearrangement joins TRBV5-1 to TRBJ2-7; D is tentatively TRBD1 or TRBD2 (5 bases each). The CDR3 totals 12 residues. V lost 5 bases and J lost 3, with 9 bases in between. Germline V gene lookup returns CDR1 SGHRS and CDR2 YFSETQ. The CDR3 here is CASRQGDYEQYF. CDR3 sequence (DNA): TGCGCCAGCAGGCAGGGAGACTACGAGCAGTACTTC.

CDR3: CASRDTSGRADTQYF. The CDR3 coding sequence is TGCGCCAGCAGGGATACTAGCGGTCGCGCAGATACGCAGTATTTT. The chain carries TRBV10-2 and TRBJ2-3, with 8 bases matching TRBD2. With 6 bases clipped from V and 4 bases from J, the junction kept 9 bases outside the gene matches. CDR3 size: 15 residues. CDR1 and CDR2 from the germline V gene are WSHSY and SAAADI.